The clone carrying this T cell receptor (beta chain) has a count of ten or more. Mismatch with germline at one junction end may stem from a read error. The sample originates from a study of human T cells and chemical hapten exposure. Study background: All through the roughly 23-week study, the scalp of each patient received diphenylcyclopropenone doses weekly.

The time point was: pre-sensitization, week 0. The treatment denotes: therapeutic diphenylcyclopropenone sensitization with weekly scalp DPC. As the library was built, unique molecular identifiers were attached to individual cDNA molecules. Original handling: Sample TCR totals centred on a median of approximately 100,000, ranging about 20,000 to 690,600. Via MiXCR, TCRdb re-called the RACE reads, giving one row per CDR3 protein. In this record, the V and J calls reflect TCRdb's handling and not the investigators' own analysis. The sample lists tens of thousands of distinct CDR3 sequences, 8% to 10% occurring once. Germline lookup yields CDR1 KGHSH and CDR2 LQKENI. The CDR3 is 15 amino acids.

The sequenced sample was whole blood, obtained in connection with sensitization to the hapten diphenylcyclopropenone (DPC). The V call is TRBV18, the J call TRBJ1-6; D gene uncertain. The sequence came from a woman aged 40 to 55 with alopecia areata. Some clones in this sample may be carry-over from other donors' samples. The CDR3 protein is CASSPDQTGNSPLHF. The DNA for the CDR3 is TGTGCCAGCTCCCCGGACCAAACCGGGAATTCACCCCTCCACTTC.